The clone carrying this T cell receptor (beta chain) was detected only once. The target antigen is unknown. The data were taken from a study of T cell responses to AZD1222 COVID-19 vaccine. Study results and limitations: Clonal diversity was possibly underestimated; the donors were predominantly white British and more often female. Seropositive AZD1222 recipients at baseline numbered only five to seven. The study found vaccine-associated CD4 TCRs spanning spike, dominant at 160-218 and 743-854. Compared with day 0, the breadth and depth of the Spike-specific TCR repertoire rose significantly after two doses of AZD1222.

Using immunoSEQ multiplex PCR, the repertoire was profiled, and TCRdb retains in-frame clones only, with some absent. Of 70,000 or so clones listed, 80% to 90% were seen once; the top ten hold around 24%. This CDR3 is built from 15 residues. Germline V gene sequence: CDR1 SGHRS, CDR2 YFSETQ. The germline V and J ends were trimmed by 0 bases and 1 base, with 10 bases remaining between them. The sequence was collected from an adult in good health. The V call is TRBV5-1, the J call TRBJ1-1, with no clear D. This sample comprised peripheral blood, obtained on day 0 of AZD1222 vaccination. CDR3 in amino acids: CASSLDGRSNTEAFF. The CDR3 DNA is TGCGCCAGCAGCTTGGACGGGCGATCGAACACTGAAGCTTTCTTT.